Below, one T cell receptor (beta chain) is given with its context. TCRdb keeps only in-frame clones here, not all; method: immunoSEQ multiplex PCR. Of about 100,000 clones listed, 85% to 90% are singletons. The sample comes from a study of blood T cell repertoires in COVID-19. Across the whole study: The United States, Italy and Spain provided the acute and convalescent COVID-19 samples.

The sample was peripheral blood. The source is a man aged 55-75 years with acute or convalescent COVID-19.

CDR3 nucleotides: TGCGCCAGCAGCTTGGGGGTAGCGGGGCAAGAGACCCAGTACTTC. Encoded protein: CASSLGVAGQETQYF. This rearrangement joins TRBV5-1 to TRBJ2-5, with 8 bases identical to TRBD2. Germline trimming cut 0 bases from V and 2 bases from J; bases unmatched to any gene: 3. This CDR3 region has 15 residues. CDR1 is SGHRS and CDR2 is YFSETQ in the germline V gene.